A single sample gave rise to the 8 T cell receptor beta chains below, sequenced in a study of blood T cell repertoires in COVID-19 (dated by TCRdb to about 2020). The protocol used for the library was the immunoSEQ multiplex PCR assay. TCRdb took this table from immuneACCESS and kept in-frame rearrangements with V and J called. Such tables lack part of the clones; where checked against another copy, unresolved V genes explain under half of the gap, and the rest is unexplained. Present in this sample are about 430,000 clones, over 75% of which were seen just once. The ten largest make up about 1.4% of the sample. The sequenced sample consisted of PBMCs or T cells enriched from blood (not recorded which). Receptor source: a woman younger than 30 who had been exposed to COVID-19.

This chain links TRBV19 with TRBJ2-1, with 8 bases matching TRBD2. The J segment lost 8 bases and the V segment lost 10 bases, leaving 13 bases of the junction unmatched. CDR1 and CDR2 (germline): LNHDA, SQIVND (reference sequence). The CDR3 extends over 14 amino acids. This CDR3 reads CATRSGSPKDEQFF. The CDR3 DNA is TGTGCCACCAGAAGCGGGAGCCCTAAGGATGAGCAGTTCTTC.

This clone has only one observation. This chain uses TRBV7-2 with TRBJ2-7, with 9 bases aligning to TRBD2. After removal of 3 bases from V and 1 base from J, the junction contained 4 bases not matched to a gene. CDR3 size: 15 residues. Germline V gives CDR1 SGHTA, CDR2 FQGNSA. CDR3 nucleotides: TGTGCCAGCAGCTTCGCGACTAGCGGTTCCTACGAGCAGTACTTC. Translation: CASSFATSGSYEQYF. The full variable domain, with the rest looked up from reference TRBV7-2 and TRBJ2-7, is GAGVSQSPSNKVTEKGKDVELRCDPISGHTALYWYRQSLGQGLEFLIYFQGNSAPDKSGLPSDRFSAERTGGSVSTLTIQRTQQEDSAVYLCASSFATSGSYEQYFGPGTRLTVT.

The chain carries TRBV27 and TRBJ2-7, with 11 bases identical to TRBD1. Trimming at V came to 8 bases and at J to 5 bases, leaving 5 bases not matched to a gene. CDR1 is MNHEY, CDR2 SMNVEV, per germline (reference sequence). The CDR3 runs to 13 residues. The CDR3 bases are TGTGCCAGCCGCGGACAGGGGGCGGACGAGCAGTACTTC. It codes for CASRGQGADEQYF.

This rearrangement joins TRBV9 to TRBJ2-1, with 9 bases identical to TRBD2. This CDR3 has 15 residues. The V segment lost 0 bases and the J segment 12 bases; nucleotides outside the gene matches: 10. Germline-derived CDR1 and CDR2 are SGDLS and YYNGEE. The CDR3 reads CASSVDAGGLEGQFF. In nucleotides, the CDR3 is TGTGCCAGCAGCGTAGATGCGGGGGGGCTCGAGGGGCAGTTCTTC.

This clone came up a few times. This chain uses TRBV19 with TRBJ1-6; tentative D call: TRBD1 (5 bases). This CDR3 comprises 14 residues. The V end was cut by 3 bases, the J end by 7 bases, with 10 bases between. Germline V gene sequence: CDR1 LNHDA, CDR2 SQIVND (reference sequence). The CDR3: CASSITGENSPLHF. The CDR3 region has the DNA TGTGCCAGTAGTATCACGGGGGAAAATTCACCCCTCCACTTT. The complete variable domain, with remaining parts taken from reference TRBV19 and TRBJ1-6, reads DGGITQSPKYLFRKEGQNVTLSCEQNLNHDAMYWYRQDPGQGLRLIYYSQIVNDFQKGDIAEGYSVSREKKESFPLTVTSAQKNPTAFYLCASSITGENSPLHFGNGTRLTVT.

This clone appeared a few times. The chain carries TRBV5-4 and TRBJ1-1; TRBD1 might be the D (6 bases). CDR1 is SGHNT and CDR2 is YYREEE in the germline V gene (reference sequence). The V and J ends lost 1 base and 5 bases respectively, with 12 bases between them. The CDR3 runs 14 residues. CDR3 nucleotide sequence: TGTGCCAGCAGCTTGCGGGGGCGGGGGACTGAAGCTTTCTTT. This gives the protein CASSLRGRGTEAFF.

The chain carries TRBV12-3 or TRBV12-4 and TRBJ1-2; D is perhaps TRBD1 (5 bases). The CDR3 runs to 13 residues. The V end lost 1 base, the J end lost 8 bases, and 11 bases lay between the germline ends. In DNA form, the CDR3 reads TGTGCCAGCAGTTTAGAAGGGGTCGAAGGCTACACCTTC. It codes for CASSLEGVEGYTF.

The chain couples TRBV3-1 (or the pseudogene TRBV3-2) to TRBJ1-1; 11 positions agree with TRBD1. Trimming cost V 5 bases and J 11 bases; bases outside gene matches: 10. This CDR3 is built from 14 residues. CDR1 and CDR2 (germline): LGHDT, YNNKEL (reference sequence). The CDR3 nucleotides are TGTGCCAGCAGCGGCTGGGACAGGGGGACCGAGGCTTTCTTT. It codes for CASSGWDRGTEAFF.